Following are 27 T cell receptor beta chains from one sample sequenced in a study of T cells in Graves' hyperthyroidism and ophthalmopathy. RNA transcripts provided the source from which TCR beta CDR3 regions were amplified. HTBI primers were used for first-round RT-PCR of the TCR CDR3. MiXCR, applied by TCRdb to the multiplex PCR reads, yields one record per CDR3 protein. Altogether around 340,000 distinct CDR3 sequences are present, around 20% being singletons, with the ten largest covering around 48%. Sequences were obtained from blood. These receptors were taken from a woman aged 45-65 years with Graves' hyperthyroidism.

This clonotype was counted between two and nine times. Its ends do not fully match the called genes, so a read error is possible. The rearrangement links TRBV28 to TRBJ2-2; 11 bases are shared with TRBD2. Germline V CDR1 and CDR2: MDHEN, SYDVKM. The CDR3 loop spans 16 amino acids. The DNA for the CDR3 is TGTGCCAGCAGTTACCAAATAGCGGGAGGGACCGGGGAGTTGTTTTTT. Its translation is CASSYQIAGGTGELFF. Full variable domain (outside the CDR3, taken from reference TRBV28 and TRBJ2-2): DVKVTQSSRYLVKRTGEKVFLECVQDMDHENMFWYRQDPGLGLRLIYFSYDVKMKEKGDIPEGYSVSREKKERFSLILESASTNQTSMYLCASSYQIAGGTGELFFGEGSRLTVL.

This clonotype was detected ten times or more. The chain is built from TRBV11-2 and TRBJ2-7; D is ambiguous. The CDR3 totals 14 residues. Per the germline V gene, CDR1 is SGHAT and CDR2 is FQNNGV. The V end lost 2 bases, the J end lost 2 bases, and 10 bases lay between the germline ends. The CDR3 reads CASSLTDPTYEQYF. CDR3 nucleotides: TGTGCCAGCAGCTTAACGGATCCCACCTACGAGCAGTACTTC. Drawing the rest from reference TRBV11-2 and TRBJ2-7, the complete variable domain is EAGVAQSPRYKIIEKRQSVAFWCNPISGHATLYWYQQILGQGPKLLIQFQNNGVVDDSQLPKDRFSAERLKGVDSTLKIQPAKLEDSAVYLCASSLTDPTYEQYFGPGTRLTVT.

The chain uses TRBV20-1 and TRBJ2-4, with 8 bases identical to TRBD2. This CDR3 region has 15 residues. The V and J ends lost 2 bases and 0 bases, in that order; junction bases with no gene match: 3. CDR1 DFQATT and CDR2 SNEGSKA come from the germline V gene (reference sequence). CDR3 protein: CSARIAGIAKNIQYF. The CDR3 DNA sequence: TGCAGTGCTAGAATAGCGGGGATAGCCAAAAACATTCAGTACTTC.

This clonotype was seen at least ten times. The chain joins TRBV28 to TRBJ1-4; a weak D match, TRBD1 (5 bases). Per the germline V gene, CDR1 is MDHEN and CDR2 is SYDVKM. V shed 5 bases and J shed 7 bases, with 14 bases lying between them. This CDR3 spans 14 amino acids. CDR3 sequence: CASSRILGGEKLFF. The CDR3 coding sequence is TGTGCCAGCAGTCGAATCTTGGGGGGTGAAAAACTGTTTTTT.

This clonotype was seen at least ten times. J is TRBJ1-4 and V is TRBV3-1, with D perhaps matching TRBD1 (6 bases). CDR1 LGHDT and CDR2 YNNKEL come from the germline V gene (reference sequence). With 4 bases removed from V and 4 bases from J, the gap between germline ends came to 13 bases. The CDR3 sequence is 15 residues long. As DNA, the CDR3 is TGTGCCAGCAGCCTTATGACAGGCCTTAATGAAAAACTGTTTTTT. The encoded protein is CASSLMTGLNEKLFF.

The DNA of the CDR3 is TGTGCCAGCAGTTTAGGCCTAGCGGGGGGCCTCAATGAGCAGTTCTTC. Its protein is CASSLGLAGGLNEQFF. The chain employs TRBV12-3 or TRBV12-4 and TRBJ2-1; 11 nucleotides line up with TRBD2. V trimming: 1 base; J trimming: 6 bases; junction bases outside the gene matches: 5. The CDR3 is made up of 16 amino acids.

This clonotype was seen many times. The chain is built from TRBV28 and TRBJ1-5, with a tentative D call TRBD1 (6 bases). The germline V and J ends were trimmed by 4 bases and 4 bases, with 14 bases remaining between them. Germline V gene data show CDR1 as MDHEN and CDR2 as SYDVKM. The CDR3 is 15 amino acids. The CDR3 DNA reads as TGTGCCAGCAGTTCCCGGACAGAAACGAATCAGCCCCAGCATTTT. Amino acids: CASSSRTETNQPQHF.

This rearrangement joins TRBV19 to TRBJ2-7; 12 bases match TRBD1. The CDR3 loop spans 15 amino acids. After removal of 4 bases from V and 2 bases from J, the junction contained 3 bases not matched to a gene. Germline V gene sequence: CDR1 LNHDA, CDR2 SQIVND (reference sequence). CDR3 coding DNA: TGTGCCAGTAGTAAGGGGACAGGGGGCACCTACGAGCAGTACTTC. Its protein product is CASSKGTGGTYEQYF. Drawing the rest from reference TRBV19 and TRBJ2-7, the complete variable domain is DGGITQSPKYLFRKEGQNVTLSCEQNLNHDAMYWYRQDPGQGLRLIYYSQIVNDFQKGDIAEGYSVSREKKESFPLTVTSAQKNPTAFYLCASSKGTGGTYEQYFGPGTRLTVT.

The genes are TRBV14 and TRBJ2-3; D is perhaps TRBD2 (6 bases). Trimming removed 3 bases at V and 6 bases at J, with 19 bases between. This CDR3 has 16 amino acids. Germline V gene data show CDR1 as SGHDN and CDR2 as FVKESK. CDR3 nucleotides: TGTGCCAGCAGCCACATGCGGGGAGTTGATGTTGATACGCAGTATTTT. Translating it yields CASSHMRGVDVDTQYF.

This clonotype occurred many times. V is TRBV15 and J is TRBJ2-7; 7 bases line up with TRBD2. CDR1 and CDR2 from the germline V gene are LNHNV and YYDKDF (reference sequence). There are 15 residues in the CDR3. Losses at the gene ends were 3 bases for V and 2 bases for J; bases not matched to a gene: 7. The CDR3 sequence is CATSSGEGRAYEQYF. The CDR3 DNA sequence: TGTGCCACCAGCAGTGGGGAGGGGAGAGCCTACGAGCAGTACTTC.

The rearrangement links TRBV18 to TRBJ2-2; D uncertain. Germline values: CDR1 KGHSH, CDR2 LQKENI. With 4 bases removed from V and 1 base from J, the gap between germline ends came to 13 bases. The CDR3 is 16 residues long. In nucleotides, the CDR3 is TGTGCCAGCTCACTTGCTCTAGAGGTGAACACCGGGGAGCTGTTTTTT. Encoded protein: CASSLALEVNTGELFF.

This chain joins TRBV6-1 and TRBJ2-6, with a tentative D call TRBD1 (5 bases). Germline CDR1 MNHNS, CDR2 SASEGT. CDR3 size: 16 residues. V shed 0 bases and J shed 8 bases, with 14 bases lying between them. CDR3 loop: CASSEALGRVTNVLTF. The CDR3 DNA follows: TGTGCCAGCAGTGAAGCGCTCGGCAGGGTTACCAACGTCCTGACTTTC.

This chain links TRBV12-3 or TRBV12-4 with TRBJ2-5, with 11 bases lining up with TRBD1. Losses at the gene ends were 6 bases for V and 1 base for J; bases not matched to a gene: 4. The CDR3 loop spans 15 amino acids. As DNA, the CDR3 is TGTGCCAGCAGAATGGGACAGGGGGGCCAAGAGACCCAGTACTTC. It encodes CASRMGQGGQETQYF.

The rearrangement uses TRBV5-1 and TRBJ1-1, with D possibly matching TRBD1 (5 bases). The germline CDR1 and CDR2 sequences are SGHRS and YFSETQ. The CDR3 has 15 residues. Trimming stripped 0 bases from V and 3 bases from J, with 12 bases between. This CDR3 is CASSLVMGRDTEAFF. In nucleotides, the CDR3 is TGCGCCAGCAGCTTGGTTATGGGGCGCGACACTGAAGCTTTCTTT.

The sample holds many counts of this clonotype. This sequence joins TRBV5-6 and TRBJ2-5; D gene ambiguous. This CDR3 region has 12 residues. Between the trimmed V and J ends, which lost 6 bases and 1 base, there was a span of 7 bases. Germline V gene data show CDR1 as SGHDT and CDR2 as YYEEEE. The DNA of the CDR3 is TGTGCCAGCACAAACCTCCAAGAGACCCAGTACTTC. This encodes CASTNLQETQYF.

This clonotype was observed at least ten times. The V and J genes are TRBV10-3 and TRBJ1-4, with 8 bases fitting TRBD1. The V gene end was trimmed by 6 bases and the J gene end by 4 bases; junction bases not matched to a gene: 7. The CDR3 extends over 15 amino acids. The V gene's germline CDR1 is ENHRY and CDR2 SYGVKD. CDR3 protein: CAIRLGQGVNEKLFF. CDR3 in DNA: TGTGCCATCAGACTCGGACAGGGTGTTAATGAAAAACTGTTTTTT.

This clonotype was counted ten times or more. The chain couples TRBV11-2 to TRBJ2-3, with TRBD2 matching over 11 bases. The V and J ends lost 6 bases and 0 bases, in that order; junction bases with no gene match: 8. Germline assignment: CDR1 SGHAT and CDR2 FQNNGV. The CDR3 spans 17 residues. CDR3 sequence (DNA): TGTGCCAGCAGTCACGGGACTAGCGGATCTAGCACAGATACGCAGTATTTT. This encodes CASSHGTSGSSTDTQYF.

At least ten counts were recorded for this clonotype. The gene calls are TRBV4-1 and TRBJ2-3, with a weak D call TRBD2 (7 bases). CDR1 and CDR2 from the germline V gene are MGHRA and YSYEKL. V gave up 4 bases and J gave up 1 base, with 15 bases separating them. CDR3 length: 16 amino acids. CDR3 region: CASSRQGGAGTDTQYF. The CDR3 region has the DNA TGCGCCAGCAGCCGCCAAGGGGGGGCTGGCACAGATACGCAGTATTTT.

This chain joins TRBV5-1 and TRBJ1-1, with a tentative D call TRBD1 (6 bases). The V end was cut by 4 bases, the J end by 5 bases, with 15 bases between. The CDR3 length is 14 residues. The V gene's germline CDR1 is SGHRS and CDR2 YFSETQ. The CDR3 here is CASSPVGGGTEAFF. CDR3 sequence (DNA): TGCGCCAGCAGCCCGGTGGGAGGGGGAACTGAAGCTTTCTTT.

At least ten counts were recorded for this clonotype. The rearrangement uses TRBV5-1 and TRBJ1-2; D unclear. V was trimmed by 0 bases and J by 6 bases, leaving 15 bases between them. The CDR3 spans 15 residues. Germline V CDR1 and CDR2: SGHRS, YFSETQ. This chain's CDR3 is CASSLVSRQWDGYTF. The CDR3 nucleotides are TGCGCCAGCAGCTTGGTCTCAAGGCAGTGGGATGGCTACACCTTC.

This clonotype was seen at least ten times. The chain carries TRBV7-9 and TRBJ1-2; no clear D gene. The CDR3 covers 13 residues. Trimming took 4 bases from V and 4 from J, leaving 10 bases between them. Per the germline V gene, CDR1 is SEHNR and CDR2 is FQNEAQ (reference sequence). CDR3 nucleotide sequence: TGTGCCAGCAGCTCCTCCCGGGCCTATGGCTACACCTTC. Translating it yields CASSSSRAYGYTF.

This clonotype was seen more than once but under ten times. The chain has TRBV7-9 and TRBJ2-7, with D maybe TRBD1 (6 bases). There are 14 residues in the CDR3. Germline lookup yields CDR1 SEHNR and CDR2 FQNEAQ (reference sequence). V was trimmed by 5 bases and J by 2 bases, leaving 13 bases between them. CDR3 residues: CASSLGGGAYEQYF. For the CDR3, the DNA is TGTGCCAGCAGCCTAGGGGGTGGAGCCTACGAGCAGTACTTC. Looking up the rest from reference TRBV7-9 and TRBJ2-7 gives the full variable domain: DTGVSQNPRHKITKRGQNVTFRCDPISEHNRLYWYRQTLGQGPEFLTYFQNEAQLEKSRLLSDRFSAERPKGSFSTLEIQRTEQGDSAMYLCASSLGGGAYEQYFGPGTRLTVT.

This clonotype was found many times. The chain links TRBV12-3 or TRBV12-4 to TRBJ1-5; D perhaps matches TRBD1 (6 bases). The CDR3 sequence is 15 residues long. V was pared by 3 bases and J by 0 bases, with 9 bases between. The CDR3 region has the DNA TGTGCCAGCAGTTTTTCAGGGGTTAGCAATCAGCCCCAGCATTTT. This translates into CASSFSGVSNQPQHF.

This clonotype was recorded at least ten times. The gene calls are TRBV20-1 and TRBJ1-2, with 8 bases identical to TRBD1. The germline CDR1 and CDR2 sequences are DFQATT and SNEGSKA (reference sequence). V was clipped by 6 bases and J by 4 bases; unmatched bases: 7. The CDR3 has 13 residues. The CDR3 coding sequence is TGCAGTGCACCGACAGGGGCCCCCTATGGCTACACCTTC. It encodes CSAPTGAPYGYTF.

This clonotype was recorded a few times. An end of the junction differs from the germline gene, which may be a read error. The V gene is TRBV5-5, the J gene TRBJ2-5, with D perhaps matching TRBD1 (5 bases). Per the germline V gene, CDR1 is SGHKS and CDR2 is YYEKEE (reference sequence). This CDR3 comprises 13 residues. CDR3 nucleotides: TGTGCCAGCAGCTTGGAAGGACAAGCGACCCAGTACTTC. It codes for CASSLEGQATQYF.

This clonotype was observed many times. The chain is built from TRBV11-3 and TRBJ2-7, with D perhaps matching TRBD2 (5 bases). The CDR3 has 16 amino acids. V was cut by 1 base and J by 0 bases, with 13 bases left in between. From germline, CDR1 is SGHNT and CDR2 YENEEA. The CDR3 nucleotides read TGTGCCAGCAGCTTAGTCGGTAGGAGGAGCTCCTACGAGCAGTACTTC. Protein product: CASSLVGRRSSYEQYF.

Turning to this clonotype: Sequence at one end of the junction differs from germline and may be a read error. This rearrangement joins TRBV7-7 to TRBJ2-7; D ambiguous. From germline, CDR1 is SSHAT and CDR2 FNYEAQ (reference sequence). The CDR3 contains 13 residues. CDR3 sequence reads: CASSLAVGSEQYF. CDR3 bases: TGTGCTAGCAGCTTAGCTGTCGGCAGCGAGCAGTACTTC.